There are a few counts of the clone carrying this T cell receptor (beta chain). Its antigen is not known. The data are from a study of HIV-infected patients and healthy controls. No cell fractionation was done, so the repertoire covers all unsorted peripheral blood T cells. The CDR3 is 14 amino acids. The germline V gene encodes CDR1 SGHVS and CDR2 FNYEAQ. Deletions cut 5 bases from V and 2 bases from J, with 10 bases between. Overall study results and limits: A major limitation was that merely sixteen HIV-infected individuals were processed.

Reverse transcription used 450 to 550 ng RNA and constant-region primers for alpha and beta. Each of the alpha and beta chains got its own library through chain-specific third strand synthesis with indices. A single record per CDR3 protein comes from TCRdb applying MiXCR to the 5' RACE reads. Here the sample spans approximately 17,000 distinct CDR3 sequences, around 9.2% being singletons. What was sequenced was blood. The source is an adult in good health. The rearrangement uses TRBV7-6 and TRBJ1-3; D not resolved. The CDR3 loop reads CASSENWAGNTIYF. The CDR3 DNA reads TGTGCCAGCAGCGAGAATTGGGCTGGAAACACCATATATTTT.